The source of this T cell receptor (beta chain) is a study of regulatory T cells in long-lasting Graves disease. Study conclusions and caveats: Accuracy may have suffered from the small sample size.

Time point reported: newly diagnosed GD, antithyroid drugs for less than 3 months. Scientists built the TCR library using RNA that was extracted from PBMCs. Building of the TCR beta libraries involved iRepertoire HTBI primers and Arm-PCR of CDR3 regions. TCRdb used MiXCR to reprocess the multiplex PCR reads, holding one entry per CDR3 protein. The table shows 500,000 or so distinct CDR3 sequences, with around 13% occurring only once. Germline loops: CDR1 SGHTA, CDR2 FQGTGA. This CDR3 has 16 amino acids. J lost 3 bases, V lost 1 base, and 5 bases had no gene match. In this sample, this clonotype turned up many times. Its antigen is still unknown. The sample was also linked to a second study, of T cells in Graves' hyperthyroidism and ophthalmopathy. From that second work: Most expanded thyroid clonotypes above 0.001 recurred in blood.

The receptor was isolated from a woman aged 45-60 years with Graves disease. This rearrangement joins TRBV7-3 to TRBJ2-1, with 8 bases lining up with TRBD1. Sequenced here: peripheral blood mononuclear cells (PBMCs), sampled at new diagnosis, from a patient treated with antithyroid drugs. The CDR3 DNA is TGTGCCAGCAGCTTAAACGGACAGGGAGGCTACAATGAGCAGTTCTTC. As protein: CASSLNGQGGYNEQFF.